This TCR beta chain was recovered during a study of OX40 agonist ivuxolimab in advanced cancers. About the study: Patients receiving dose escalation had hepatocellular carcinoma, melanoma, renal cell or head and neck cancer. Partial responses, seen in three patients, involved one hepatocellular carcinoma and two cutaneous melanomas.

This clone occurred once. The antigen remains undetermined. The method was immunoSEQ multiplex PCR; TCRdb's version includes in-frame clones alone and lacks a portion of them. The table includes tens of thousands of clones, roughly nine tenths detected once. Study outcomes and limitations: Doses of 0.1 to 3.0 mg/kg were accompanied by clonal expansion of CD4+ and CD8+ blood T cells by week 6. Clonal expansion was among the lowest in partial responders at 0.1-3.0 mg/kg, especially CD8+.

Losses at the gene ends were 9 bases for V and 0 bases for J; bases not matched to a gene: 11. The germline gives CDR1 LNHDA, CDR2 SQIVND (reference sequence). CDR3 size: 18 residues. The source material was CD4+ or CD8+ T cells sorted from blood, sampled in a trial of the OX40 agonist ivuxolimab. This clonotype was obtained from an adult with an advanced solid tumor such as melanoma, head and neck, liver or kidney cancer. V usage is TRBV19 and J usage is TRBJ2-6; TRBD1 aligns across 10 bases. The CDR3 sequence is CASHNRDRGFSGANVLTF. The CDR3 DNA reads as TGTGCCAGCCACAACCGGGACAGGGGCTTCTCTGGGGCCAACGTCCTGACTTTC.